This T cell receptor beta chain was profiled in a study of glioma-infiltrating T cells after dendritic cell vaccination. This clone was detected only once. Primers: 60 V beta forward and 13 J beta reverse. The repertoire was sequenced with immunoSEQ multiplex PCR; TCRdb's copy has only in-frame clones and lacks some. Of 99,000 or so clones detected, 90% appear once; the ten largest clones hold approximately 2.7%. The time point: after dendritic cell vaccination, including at tumor progression/relapse. The clonotype originates from a human donor with glioblastoma. Sequencing was performed on blood, taken after dendritic cell vaccination.

This CDR3 reads CASRNSGGSYEQYF. CDR3 nucleotides: TGTGCCAGCAGAAATAGCGGGGGGTCCTACGAGCAGTACTTC. The chain is built from TRBV28 and TRBJ2-7; TRBD2 agrees at 10 bases. Trimming at V came to 6 bases and at J to 1 base, leaving 3 bases not matched to a gene. The CDR3 has 14 residues. Per the germline V gene, CDR1 is MDHEN and CDR2 is SYDVKM.